This T cell receptor beta chain was retrieved from a study of identical twins. The ends were cut back, 1 base at V and 0 bases at J, with 13 bases in the middle. The CDR3 has 16 residues. Germline CDR1 is LNHNV and CDR2 is YYDKDF (reference sequence). A template switching step contributed a universal primer site, while unique molecular identifiers were present in the cDNA. TCRdb redid the calling of the 5' RACE reads with MiXCR, one entry per CDR3 protein. The sample consists of hundreds of thousands of distinct CDR3 sequences, under 9% of them appearing once. With no exceptions, donors were healthy Caucasians. This clonotype was found a few times. This sample also appeared in a second study, on yellow fever vaccine responses in identical twins. Turning to that study: A vaccine T cell response that seemed partly convergent and partly personalized was reported in twins.

Sequenced input: PBMCs. V gene TRBV15 combines with J gene TRBJ2-7; tentatively, D is TRBD2 (5 bases). This sequence originates from a young woman in good health. The CDR3 loop reads CATSRVTGKHSYEQYF. The CDR3 DNA follows: TGTGCCACCAGCAGAGTGACGGGGAAACACTCCTACGAGCAGTACTTC.